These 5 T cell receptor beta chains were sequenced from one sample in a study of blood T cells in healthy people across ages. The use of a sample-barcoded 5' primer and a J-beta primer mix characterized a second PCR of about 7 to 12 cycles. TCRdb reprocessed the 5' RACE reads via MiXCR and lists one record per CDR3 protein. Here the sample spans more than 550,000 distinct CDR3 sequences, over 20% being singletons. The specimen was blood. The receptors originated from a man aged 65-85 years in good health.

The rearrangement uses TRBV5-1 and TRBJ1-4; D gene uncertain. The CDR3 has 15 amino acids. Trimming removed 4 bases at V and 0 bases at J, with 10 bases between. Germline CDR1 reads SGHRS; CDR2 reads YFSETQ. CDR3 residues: CASSLAQSTNEKLFF. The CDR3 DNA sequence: TGCGCCAGCAGCCTAGCTCAGTCAACTAATGAAAAACTGTTTTTT.

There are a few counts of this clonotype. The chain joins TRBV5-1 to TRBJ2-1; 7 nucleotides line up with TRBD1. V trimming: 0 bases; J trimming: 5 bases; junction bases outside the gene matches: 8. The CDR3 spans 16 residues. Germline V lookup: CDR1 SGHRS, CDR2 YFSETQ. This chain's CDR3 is CASSLEYRQGNNEQFF. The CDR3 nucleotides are TGCGCCAGCAGCTTGGAGTACCGACAGGGAAACAATGAGCAGTTCTTC. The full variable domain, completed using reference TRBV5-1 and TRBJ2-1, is KAGVTQTPRYLIKTRGQQVTLSCSPISGHRSVSWYQQTPGQGLQFLFEYFSETQRNKGNFPGRFSGRQFSNSRSEMNVSTLELGDSALYLCASSLEYRQGNNEQFFGPGTRLTVL.

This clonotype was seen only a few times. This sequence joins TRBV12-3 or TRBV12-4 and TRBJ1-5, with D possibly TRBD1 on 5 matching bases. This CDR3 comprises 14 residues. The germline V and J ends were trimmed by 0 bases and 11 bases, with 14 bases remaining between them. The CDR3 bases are TGTGCCAGCAGTTTAGCTCCCGACAGTGCGTCCCAGCATTTT. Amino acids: CASSLAPDSASQHF.

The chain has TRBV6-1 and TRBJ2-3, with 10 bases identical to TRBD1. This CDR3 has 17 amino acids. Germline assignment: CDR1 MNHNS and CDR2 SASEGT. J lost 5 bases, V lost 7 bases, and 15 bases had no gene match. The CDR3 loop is CASKPYGRQGARDTQYF. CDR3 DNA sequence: TGTGCCAGCAAACCCTACGGGAGACAGGGGGCGCGAGATACGCAGTATTTT.

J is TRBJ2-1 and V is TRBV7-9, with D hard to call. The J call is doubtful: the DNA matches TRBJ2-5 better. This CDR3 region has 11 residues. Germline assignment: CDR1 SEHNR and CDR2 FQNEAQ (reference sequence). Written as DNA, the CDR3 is TGTGCCAGCCACTTATTGGAGACCCAGTACTTC. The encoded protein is CASHLLETQYF.